This TCR beta chain was profiled in a study of identifying expanded T cells in peripheral blood. The study's findings and limits: Clone count variance between roughly 2-week samples rose with total template count. Differentially abundant clones: about 1.3 between replicates, 15 to 17 at around 14 days, 19 at four.

The V and J ends lost 5 bases and 4 bases respectively, with 14 bases between them. The CDR3 length is 14 residues. The germline V gene encodes CDR1 MDHEN and CDR2 SYDVKM. As to this clone: Its antigen remains unidentified.

Method: immunoSEQ multiplex PCR; TCRdb's copy keeps in-frame clones and lacks some. The data hold 50,000 to 70,000 clones, with 70% to 90% observed a single time. No infections or other immune events were documented during collection. The V gene is TRBV28, the J gene TRBJ1-1, with a possible D match to TRBD1 (6 bases). This TCR was sampled from a person aged 18 to 75 in good health. The sequencing input was blood. CDR3 nucleotide sequence: TGTGCCAGCAGTACCCAGGGGTCCGTCACTGAAGCTTTCTTT. Its translation: CASSTQGSVTEAFF.